Shown below are 3 T cell receptor beta chains from a single sample sequenced in a study of blood T cells in healthy people across ages. Through a sample-barcoded 5' primer and a J-beta primer mix, a second PCR was run for about 6 to 12 cycles. From the 5' RACE reads, TCRdb called clonotypes with MiXCR, one entry per CDR3 protein. The sample has about 1.5 million distinct CDR3 sequences; around 40% are singletons. The sample taken for sequencing was blood. The receptors originated from a woman aged 18-35 years in good health.

A word on this clonotype: The junction departs from germline at one end; a sequencing error may be responsible. This sequence joins TRBV29-1 and TRBJ2-5, with TRBD1 matching over 8 bases. The DNA end favors TRBJ2-7, so the J call may be wrong. Per germline, CDR1 SQVTM and CDR2 ANQGSEA. CDR3 size: 12 residues. The CDR3 coding sequence is TGCAACGTTCAGGGGGCGCGGTACGAGCAGTACTTC. Translated: CNVQGARYEQYF.

The chain couples TRBV9 to TRBJ2-5; D perhaps matches TRBD2 (5 bases). The ends were cut back, 4 bases at V and 5 bases at J, with 15 bases in the middle. The CDR3 extends over 14 amino acids. Germline V gene sequence: CDR1 SGDLS, CDR2 YYNGEE. The CDR3: CASSPASWSETQYF. CDR3 DNA: TGTGCCAGCAGCCCTGCTAGCTGGTCCGAGACCCAGTACTTC.

The chain combines TRBV21-1 with TRBJ2-7. TRBV21-1 is termed a pseudogene. CDR3 length: 8 amino acids. The DNA for the CDR3 is TGTGCAGCGGAAGAGCAGTACTTC. As protein: CAAEEQYF.